The subject of this entry is one T cell receptor beta chain. The data derive from a study of cytotoxic CD8 clonotypes in ibrutinib-treated CLL. Study in general: Outcomes included roughly 24 partial and 2 complete responses; after median roughly six years, 14 stayed remitted and about twelve progressed. Specimens for response were gathered following a median approximately 12 months of therapy, spanning 6 to 36. Samples averaged 255,043 productive templates and 90,000 to 100,000 productive rearrangements.

This CDR3 region has 15 residues. Trimming left V 2 bases short and J 3 bases short, with 13 bases between. In germline, CDR1 is SEHNR, CDR2 FQNEAQ (reference sequence). Repertoires were generated with immunoSEQ multiplex PCR, while TCRdb's copy carries only in-frame clones and drops some. The sample contains around 40,000 clones, about 70% of which appear only once. Specimen: PBMCs, collected at disease progression, from a patient treated with ibrutinib. The chain has TRBV7-9 and TRBJ1-2, with D tentatively TRBD1 (5 bases). This clonotype originated in a human donor with chronic lymphocytic leukemia. The CDR3 loop is CASSLSFRAYYGYTF. The CDR3 nucleotides read TGTGCCAGCAGCTTATCGTTCAGGGCTTACTATGGCTACACCTTC.